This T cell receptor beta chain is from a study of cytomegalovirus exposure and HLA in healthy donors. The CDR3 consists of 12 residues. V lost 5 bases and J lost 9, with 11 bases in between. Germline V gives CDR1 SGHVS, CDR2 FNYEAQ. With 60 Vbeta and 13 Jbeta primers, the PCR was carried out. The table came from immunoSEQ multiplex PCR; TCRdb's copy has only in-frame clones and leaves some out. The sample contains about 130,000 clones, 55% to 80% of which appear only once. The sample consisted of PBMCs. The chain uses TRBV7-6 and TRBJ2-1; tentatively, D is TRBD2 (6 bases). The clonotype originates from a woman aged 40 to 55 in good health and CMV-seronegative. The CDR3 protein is CASSGPAGEQFF. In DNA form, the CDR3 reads TGTGCCAGCAGCGGACCAGCGGGTGAGCAGTTCTTC.